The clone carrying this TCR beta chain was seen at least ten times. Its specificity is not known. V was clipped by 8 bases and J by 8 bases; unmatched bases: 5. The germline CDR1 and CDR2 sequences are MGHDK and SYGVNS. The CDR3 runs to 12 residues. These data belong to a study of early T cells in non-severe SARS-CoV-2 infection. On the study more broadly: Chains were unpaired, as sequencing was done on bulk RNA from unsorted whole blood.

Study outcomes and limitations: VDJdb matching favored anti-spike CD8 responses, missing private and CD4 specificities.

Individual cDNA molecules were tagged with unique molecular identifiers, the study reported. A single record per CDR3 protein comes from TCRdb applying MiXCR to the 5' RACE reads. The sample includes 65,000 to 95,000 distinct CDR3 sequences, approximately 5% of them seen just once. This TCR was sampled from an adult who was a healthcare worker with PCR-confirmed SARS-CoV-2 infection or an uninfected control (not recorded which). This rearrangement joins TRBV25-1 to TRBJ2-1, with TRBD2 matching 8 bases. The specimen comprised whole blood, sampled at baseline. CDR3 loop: CASREGLYEQFF. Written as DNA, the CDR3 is TGTGCCAGCCGGGAGGGCCTCTATGAGCAGTTCTTC.